This T cell receptor (beta chain) was found in a study of cytomegalovirus exposure and HLA in healthy donors. In the study overall: Membership in the Caucasian-associated ancestry cluster was found for about four fifths of nearly 400 genotyped donors.

CDR1 is SGHNT, CDR2 YENEEA, per germline. V lost 8 bases, J lost 0 bases, and 10 bases lay in between. This CDR3 contains 14 residues. 13 Jbeta primers and 60 Vbeta primers were used for the PCR. The repertoire was sequenced with immunoSEQ multiplex PCR; TCRdb's copy has only in-frame clones and lacks some. In the table there are some 140,000 clones, roughly 75% of which are singletons. This clone was seen just once. The chain carries TRBV11-3 and TRBJ2-2; no firm D call. The material sequenced was PBMCs. The TCR originated in a man aged 30-40 years in good health. The CDR3 nucleotides read TGTGCCAGCCGTAGGCGGACGAACACCGGGGAGCTGTTTTTT. This gives the protein CASRRRTNTGELFF.